This TCR beta chain was captured in a study of OX40 agonist ivuxolimab in advanced cancers. Study at large: Therapy given before enrollment (anti-PD-1, anti-PD-L1 or anti-CTLA-4) was allowed, and roughly 41% had some.

Looked up from germline, CDR1 is SNHLY and CDR2 is FYNNEI. Trimming cost V 5 bases and J 2 bases, with 8 bases left between them. This CDR3 contains 13 residues. Data came from immunoSEQ multiplex PCR; TCRdb stores just in-frame clones and leaves some out. The data contain roughly 100,000 clones, about 92% of them singletons. V and J are TRBV2 and TRBJ2-3; D is undetermined. The starting material was CD4+ or CD8+ T cells sorted from blood, obtained in a trial of the OX40 agonist ivuxolimab. The receptor's source is an adult with an advanced solid tumor such as melanoma, head and neck, liver or kidney cancer. The CDR3 here is CASSLPSTDTQYF. For the CDR3, the DNA is TGTGCCAGCAGTCTTCCCTCCACAGATACGCAGTATTTT.